This passage covers 9 T cell receptor beta chains from one sample sequenced in a study of B cell selection in AIRE deficiency (dated by TCRdb to the late 2010s). The method behind the library was the immunoSEQ multiplex PCR assay. The source is immuneACCESS, and TCRdb retained only in-frame sequences with V and J called. Part of the clones is not carried over; for the studies checked, unresolved V genes explain less than half of this, and the remainder is unexplained. In this sample the table shows some 25,000 clones, around 92% of which occur a single time. The ten largest make up less than 1.5% of the sample. Regulatory T cells were sorted as cells that were CD4+CD25hiCD127low/negative. Sequenced sample: CD4+CD25+ Tregs sorted from PBMCs. All receptors come from a human donor in good health.

The rearrangement uses TRBV7-2 and TRBJ2-3; 13 nucleotides match TRBD2. The CDR3 is 16 amino acids. V was pared by 6 bases and J by 2 bases, with 5 bases of the junction left unmatched. Germline V gene data show CDR1 as SGHTA and CDR2 as FQGNSA. CDR3 in DNA: TGTGCCAGCAGGGGACTAGCGGGGTTTATCACAGATACGCAGTATTTT. This codes for CASRGLAGFITDTQYF.

This chain joins TRBV29-1 and TRBJ1-2; D remains unclear. The V gene lost 4 bases and the J gene lost 5 bases, with 8 bases spanning the gap. CDR1 is SQVTM, CDR2 ANQGSEA, per germline. This CDR3 has 11 amino acids. The DNA for the CDR3 is TGCAGCGTTGTGGCGGGGTATGGCTACACCTTC. This gives the protein CSVVAGYGYTF.

V and J are TRBV7-3 and TRBJ2-5, with 7 bases matching TRBD2. Germline V gene data show CDR1 as SGHTA and CDR2 as FQGTGA. After removal of 2 bases from V and 3 bases from J, the junction contained 3 bases not matched to a gene. There are 14 residues in the CDR3. The CDR3 coding sequence is TGTGCCAGCAGCTTAGGGCTAGCGGAAGAGACCCAGTACTTC. Its protein is CASSLGLAEETQYF.

The V call is TRBV4-1, the J call TRBJ2-5, with D unresolved. The germline CDR1 and CDR2 sequences are MGHRA and YSYEKL. CDR3 size: 17 residues. The V end was cut by 4 bases, the J end by 5 bases, with 23 bases between. The DNA for the CDR3 is TGCGCCAGCAGCCTAGAAAAGGGCTCCCGTAAGCCCGAGACCCAGTACTTC. Its translation is CASSLEKGSRKPETQYF.

The CDR3 is CSVEAADGYTF. The CDR3 DNA is TGCAGCGTTGAAGCCGCAGATGGCTACACCTTC. The V call is TRBV29-1, the J call TRBJ1-2; D is uncertain. This CDR3 has 11 amino acids. Trimming shortened V by 1 base and J by 6 bases, and 6 bases separated the two germline ends. Germline loops: CDR1 SQVTM, CDR2 ANQGSEA.

In DNA form, the CDR3 reads TGCGCCAGCAGCTTGGAGTCCAGTGGACTCTACGAGCAGTACTTC. Translation gives CASSLESSGLYEQYF. This chain uses TRBV5-1 with TRBJ2-7; perhaps TRBD2 as D (5 bases). Germline V gives CDR1 SGHRS, CDR2 YFSETQ. Trimming took 0 bases from V and 3 from J, leaving 13 bases between them. The CDR3 is 15 residues long.

This clone is medium-sized by share. V is TRBV5-4 and J is TRBJ2-4; D possibly uses TRBD1 or TRBD2 (5 bases each). V lost 0 bases, J lost 7 bases, and 14 bases lay in between. CDR3 length: 15 amino acids. Germline CDR1 is SGHNT and CDR2 is YYREEE (reference sequence). CDR3 nucleotide sequence: TGTGCCAGCAGCTTGGACGGAACTGGGGGTAACATTCAGTACTTC. This gives the protein CASSLDGTGGNIQYF.

The chain is built from TRBV29-1 and TRBJ2-5; TRBD1 agrees at 10 bases. The V and J ends lost 6 bases and 11 bases, in that order; junction bases with no gene match: 9. This CDR3 has 12 residues. Germline V gives CDR1 SQVTM, CDR2 ANQGSEA. CDR3 amino acids: CSVDRQGAQQYF. The CDR3 nucleotides read TGCAGCGTGGATAGACAGGGGGCCCAACAGTACTTC.

DNA of the CDR3: TGTGCCAGCAGTTACGGGCAGGGGGAAGGCGAGCAGTACTTC. Amino acids: CASSYGQGEGEQYF. The chain links TRBV6-6 to TRBJ2-7; 7 positions agree with TRBD1. V was clipped by 2 bases and J by 6 bases; unmatched bases: 7. Germline assignment: CDR1 MNHNY and CDR2 SVGAGI (reference sequence). The CDR3 consists of 14 residues.